A selection of T cell receptor beta chains follows, all from one sample in a study of blood T cell repertoires in COVID-19. Here immunoSEQ multiplex PCR was the method, and the copy in TCRdb shows in-frame clones only, minus some. The data hold around 170,000 clones, with roughly four fifths observed a single time. The sample consisted of peripheral blood. All receptors come from a woman between 65 and 79 years old with COVID-19, enrolled during active disease. Each CDR3 is given with its conserved first and last residue. Expanded clones are given a class, and other clones once, few, many or no size at all.

clone_size,v_call,cdr3_aa
-,TRBV19,CASSDSGGYTF
-,TRBV19,CASSILAGGSYEQYF
-,TRBV7-9,CASSMRQGGGYTF
-,TRBV2,CASRDSSGNTIYF
once,TRBV6-5,CASRWTEAQNIQYF
-,TRBV6-6,CASSRQGTAFSGNTIYF
-,TRBV11-3,CASSLTSGRAFPSYNEQFF
few,TRBV19,CASSLTGTSDYEQYF
-,TRBV28,CASSFGVVTGGTQYF
few,TRBV7-2,CASSLDGAIYNEQFF
-,TRBV5-1,CASSTGFNYGYTF
once,TRBV7-6,CASSPAKLAGYNEQFF
-,TRBV6-2/TRBV6-3,CASSYPDTYEQYF
-,TRBV27,CASSRNTGELFF
-,TRBV28,CATRTGDYGYTF
-,TRBV4-1,CASSQPDTLGYNEQFF
-,TRBV6-2/TRBV6-3,CASSYNPGGAFSNQPQHF
-,TRBV18,CASSPPGQGRTGELFF
-,TRBV5-1,CASSLSGPGVETQYF
-,TRBV5-1,CASSSLPTGTGVTGANSPLHF
few,TRBV28,CASSLYTKGAETQYF
few,TRBV2,CASRADRNYGYTF
-,TRBV19,CASSNPQGQETQYF
-,TRBV29-1,CSVDYTEAFF
-,TRBV28,CASQGPELYEQYF
-,TRBV11-2,CASSLDGANQETQYF
-,TRBV19,CASSIDQLAGPYNEQFF
few,TRBV2,CASSLYVGVGYTF
-,TRBV18,CASSPTGVSTEAFF
-,TRBV7-9,CASSQGADTQYF
-,TRBV10-3,CAISERGSNQPQHF
once,TRBV5-8,CASSTNRGTYSNQPQHF
few,TRBV28,CASSKTGGSEAFF
once,TRBV19,CASHLAGAYNEQFF
-,TRBV27,CASSPYRTGPSYEQYF
-,TRBV25-1,CASSGDRGGSGANVLTF
-,TRBV27,CASSLSGLTGPQHF
-,TRBV28,CASSLWGGSGNTIYF
-,TRBV5-6,CASSLDSLGEQFF
-,TRBV5-4,CASSLDGSGRPGGQYF
once,TRBV10-3,CAISRQGANTGELFF
-,TRBV7-9,CASSLGRENEQFF
-,TRBV4-1,CASSPDSNYGYTF
-,TRBV11-2,CASSSQGITEAFF
few,TRBV18,CASSVDRKFYEQYF
-,TRBV19,CASSIGRDEKLFF
-,TRBV3-1/TRBV3-2,CASSQGLAPDYEQYF